This entry concerns a single TCR beta chain. Given the absence of the conserved phenylalanine or tryptophan at the CDR3 end, a read error is likely. The DNA is omitted, as the CDR3 cannot be located on it reliably, and the CDR3 follows TCRdb's listing. The CDR3 totals 15 residues, both ends included. Germline V gene sequence: CDR1 SQVTM, CDR2 ANQGSEA. This specimen comes from a study of tumor and adjacent non-tumor tissue in lung cancer. TCRbeta libraries were built with three rounds of nested PCR, modified from ARM-PCR. TCRdb independently ran MiXCR on the multiplex PCR reads; one entry per CDR3 protein. This table holds roughly 150,000 distinct CDR3 sequences, around 67% found once. The template was RNA from unsorted bulk tissue. Between August and November 2014, newly diagnosed, chemotherapy-naive lung cancer patients underwent thoracic surgery in China.

The receptor was isolated from a man in his sixties with small cell lung cancer. The rearrangement joins TRBV29-1 to TRBJ2-7; the DNA was not compared with TRBD2, the D call given in the table. Sequencing was done on a sample of lung tumor tissue. CDR3 in amino acids: CSVVDPSGGIYEQYL.